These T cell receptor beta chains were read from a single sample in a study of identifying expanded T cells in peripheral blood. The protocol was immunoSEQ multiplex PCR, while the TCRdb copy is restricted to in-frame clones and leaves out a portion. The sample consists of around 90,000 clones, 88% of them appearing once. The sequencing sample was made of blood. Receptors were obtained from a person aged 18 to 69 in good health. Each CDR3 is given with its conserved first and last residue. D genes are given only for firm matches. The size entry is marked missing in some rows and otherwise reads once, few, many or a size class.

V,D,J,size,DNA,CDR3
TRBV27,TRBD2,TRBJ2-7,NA,TGTGCCAGCAGTCCACCGGCTAGCGGGGCCTTGAAGCAGTACTTC,CASSPPASGALKQYF
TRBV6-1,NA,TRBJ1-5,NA,TGTGCCAGCAGTGAAGGGACAACTCAGCCCCAGCATTTT,CASSEGTTQPQHF
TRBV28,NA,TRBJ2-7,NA,TGTGCCAGCAGTTTCGGTGGCGGGCGAGCCCTCGAGCAGTACTTC,CASSFGGGRALEQYF
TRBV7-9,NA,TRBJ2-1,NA,TGTGCCAGCACTCTTTGGGCGATGTCCTACAATGAGCAGTTCTTC,CASTLWAMSYNEQFF
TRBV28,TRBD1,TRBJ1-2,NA,TGTGCCAGCAGTCAGGGGGCCGATGGTTACACCTTC,CASSQGADGYTF
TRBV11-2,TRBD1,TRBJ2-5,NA,TGTGCCAGCAGCCCAACCGGGACAGAACAAGAGACCCAGTACTTC,CASSPTGTEQETQYF
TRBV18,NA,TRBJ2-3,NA,TGTGCCAGCTCACCAGAACAGGGAAGCACAGATACGCAGTATTTT,CASSPEQGSTDTQYF
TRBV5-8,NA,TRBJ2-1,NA,TGTGCCAGCAGCTCGGACCAGGGCTGGCAGTTCTTC,CASSSDQGWQFF
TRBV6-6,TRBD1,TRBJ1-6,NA,TGTGCCAGCAGTTACTCTCCCCAGGGGGGGCCCCTCCACTTT,CASSYSPQGGPLHF
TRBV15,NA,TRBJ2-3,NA,TGTGCCACCAGCAGAGAACCGGGTACGGGGCAGTATTTT,CATSREPGTGQYF
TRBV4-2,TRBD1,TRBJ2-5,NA,TGTGCCAGCAGCCAAGGGGACAGTGGGGATTGGACCCAGTACTTC,CASSQGDSGDWTQYF
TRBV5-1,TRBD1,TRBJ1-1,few,TGCGCCAGCAGCTGGGACAGGGGGAACACTGAAGCTTTCTTT,CASSWDRGNTEAFF
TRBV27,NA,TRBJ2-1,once,TGTGCCAGCAGTTGGGTTTCCAGGGGCGCTTACAATGAGCAGTTCTTC,CASSWVSRGAYNEQFF
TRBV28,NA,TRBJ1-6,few,TGTGCCACCGGGGACGGGGCTTCCTATGCCCTCCACTTT,CATGDGASYALHF
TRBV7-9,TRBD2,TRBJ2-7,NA,TGTGCCAGCAGCCAAGTTTTCGGGGGGTACTACGAGCAGTACTTC,CASSQVFGGYYEQYF
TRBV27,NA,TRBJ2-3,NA,TGTGCCAGCAGTTTATTCGGGGGAGGACATACGCAGTATTTT,CASSLFGGGHTQYF
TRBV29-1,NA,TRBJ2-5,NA,TGCAGCGTCCGGACGGGCTTGGGGGAGACCCAGTACTTC,CSVRTGLGETQYF
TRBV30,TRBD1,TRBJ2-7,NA,TGTGCCTGTACCGGGACAGGGGTCGGATACGAGCAGTACTTC,CACTGTGVGYEQYF
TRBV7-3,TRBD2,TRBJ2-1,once,TGTGCCAGCAGCCCCTCGGACGGGGGGATGGACAATGAGCAGTTCTTC,CASSPSDGGMDNEQFF
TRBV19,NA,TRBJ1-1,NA,TGTGCCAGTACCAAAGCGGCAGGGAGGGCTTTCTTT,CASTKAAGRAFF